What follows are 6 T cell receptor beta chains derived from one specimen sequenced in a study of T cells in Graves' hyperthyroidism and ophthalmopathy. Amplification targeted TCR beta CDR3 regions from RNA transcripts. The study used the HTBI primer set for a first-round RT-PCR of the TCR CDR3. Using its own MiXCR run on the multiplex PCR reads, TCRdb lists one record per CDR3 protein. Of around 800,000 distinct CDR3 sequences listed, 35% to 40% were seen once; the top ten hold roughly 8.3%. The specimen sequenced was blood. These receptors were obtained from a young man with Graves' hyperthyroidism.

The V and J genes are TRBV7-2 and TRBJ1-2; D is undetermined. Trimming shortened V by 2 bases and J by 4 bases, and 14 bases separated the two germline ends. The germline gives CDR1 SGHTA, CDR2 FQGNSA. This CDR3 has 15 residues. The CDR3 sequence: CASSLSAGVGYGYTF. In nucleotides, the CDR3 is TGTGCCAGCAGCTTATCAGCCGGGGTGGGCTATGGCTACACCTTC.

The V and J genes are TRBV2 and TRBJ1-6; D possibly corresponds to TRBD1 (5 bases). Trimming pared 1 base from V and 5 bases from J, leaving 12 bases between. The V gene's germline CDR1 is SNHLY and CDR2 FYNNEI. This CDR3 spans 16 amino acids. The DNA of the CDR3 is TGTGCCAGCAGTGAAGAGGCGGGGGTTCATAATTCACCCCTCCACTTT. It translates to CASSEEAGVHNSPLHF.

The chain carries TRBV7-6 and TRBJ1-1, with no clear D. The germline V gene encodes CDR1 SGHVS and CDR2 FNYEAQ. Trimming shortened V by 5 bases and J by 4 bases, and 11 bases separated the two germline ends. The CDR3 has 13 residues. This chain's CDR3 is CASSTSHLTEAFF. CDR3 DNA: TGTGCCAGCAGCACATCACACCTCACTGAAGCTTTCTTT.

This clonotype is a singleton in its sample. The chain combines TRBV6-6 with TRBJ2-5; 9 bases map to TRBD1. Germline CDR1 is MNHNY and CDR2 is SVGAGI (reference sequence). V lost 6 bases, J lost 4 bases, and 6 bases stayed unmatched. CDR3 length equals 14 residues. The CDR3 spells CASRGTGYSETQYF. For the CDR3, the DNA is TGTGCCAGCAGGGGGACAGGGTACTCAGAGACCCAGTACTTC.

The J gene is TRBJ2-7, the V gene TRBV9; possibly TRBD2 for D (6 bases). The CDR3 is 13 amino acids. The V gene lost 4 bases and the J gene lost 4 bases, with 12 bases spanning the gap. The germline CDR1 and CDR2 sequences are SGDLS and YYNGEE. CDR3 sequence: CASSRGNLYEQYF. The CDR3 DNA is TGTGCCAGCAGCCGCGGGAACCTATACGAGCAGTACTTC.

This clonotype was seen at least ten times. The CDR3 DNA follows: TGTGCCATCAGTGAGTCGGGCAGGGACCCTGAAGCTTTCTTT. The encoded protein is CAISESGRDPEAFF. The chain employs TRBV10-3 and TRBJ1-1; D is perhaps TRBD1 (5 bases). Germline CDR1 is ENHRY and CDR2 is SYGVKD. Trimming shortened V by 0 bases and J by 6 bases, and 11 bases separated the two germline ends. The CDR3 has 14 residues.